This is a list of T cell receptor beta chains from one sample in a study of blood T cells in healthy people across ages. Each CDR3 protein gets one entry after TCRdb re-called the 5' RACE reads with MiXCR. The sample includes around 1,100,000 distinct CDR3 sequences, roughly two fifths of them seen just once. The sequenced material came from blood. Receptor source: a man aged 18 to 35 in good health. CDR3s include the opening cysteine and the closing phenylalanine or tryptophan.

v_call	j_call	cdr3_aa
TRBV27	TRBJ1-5	CASSLRTPNNQPQHF
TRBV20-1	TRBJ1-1	CSARVRGLGAFF
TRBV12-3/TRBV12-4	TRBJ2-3	CASSHLGSPDTQYF
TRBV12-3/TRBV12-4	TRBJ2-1	CASKQGQGAYNEQFF
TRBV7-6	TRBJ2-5	CASLGRRLYF
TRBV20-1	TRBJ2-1	CSATPTVAGGNEQFF
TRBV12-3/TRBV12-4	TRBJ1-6	CASSLETENSPLHF
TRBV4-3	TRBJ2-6	CASSQGPDTGANVLTF
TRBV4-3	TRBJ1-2	CASSQEDRAGYGYTF
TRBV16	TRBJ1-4	CASSQPPRTGRFEKLFF
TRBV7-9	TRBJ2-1	CASSFGLAGVPSYNEQFF
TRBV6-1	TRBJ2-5	CASRDRLAGGISYNEQYF
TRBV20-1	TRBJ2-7	CSARDRNGAYEQYF
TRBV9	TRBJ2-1	CASSVAIDSPYNEQFF
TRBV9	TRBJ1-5	CASSVAGGSNQPQHF
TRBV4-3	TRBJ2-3	CASSHERGARYTQYF
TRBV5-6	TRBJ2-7	CAASRGRAYEQYF
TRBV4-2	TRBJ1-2	CASSQPDRGLNYGYTF
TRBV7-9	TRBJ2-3	CASSSTVSLPTDTQYF